A single T cell receptor (beta chain) is shown here with its context. Its antigen is unknown. These data come from a study of CD8 T cells in ankylosing spondylitis. Study-level results: CD8+ by phenotype, disease-linked clones were relatively rare in peripheral blood. Ankylosing spondylitis blood appeared to carry a characteristic TCR beta motif of roughly eight highly homologous variants.

The germline gives CDR1 LGHDT, CDR2 YNNKEL (reference sequence). This CDR3 has 14 amino acids. The ends were cut back, 1 base at V and 4 bases at J, with 9 bases in the middle. TCRdb fed the 5' RACE reads into MiXCR, producing one record per CDR3 protein. The table records fewer than 150,000 distinct CDR3 sequences, approximately 7.4% of them present only once. The rearrangement joins TRBV3-1 to TRBJ2-3; D is uncertain. This TCR was recovered from a female donor with ankylosing spondylitis or in good health (not recorded which). Source material: blood, either unsorted or a sorted T cell fraction (not recorded which). The CDR3 here is CASSQVSHADTQYF. The DNA for the CDR3 is TGTGCCAGCAGCCAAGTGTCCCACGCAGATACGCAGTATTTT.